This T cell receptor beta chain was profiled in a study of blood T cells in healthy people across ages. Findings and caveats of the study: Diversity figures based on one million T cells were deemed too low.

A second about 7 to 11 cycle PCR used barcoded and J-beta primers. TCRdb re-derived calls from the 5' RACE reads in MiXCR, one entry per CDR3 protein. The table shows under 1,000,000 distinct CDR3 sequences, with about 36% occurring only once. Trimming removed 5 bases from V and 7 bases from J; junction bases left unmatched: 13. CDR3 length: 15 amino acids. CDR1 and CDR2 (germline): MNHNY, SVGAGI (reference sequence). This clonotype has at least ten counts. As yet, its antigen is unknown. The sequencing input was blood. The chain has TRBV6-6 and TRBJ1-2; 7 bases match TRBD1. This receptor was obtained from a man aged 18 to 35 in good health. DNA of the CDR3: TGTGCCAGCAGTCTAGAGACAGGGTCGAGCTCTGGCTACACCTTC. The encoded protein is CASSLETGSSSGYTF.